Below are 5 T cell receptor beta chains sequenced from a single sample in a study of identical twins. TCRdb recomputed calls from the 5' RACE reads with MiXCR, one row per CDR3 protein. The table shows 600,000 to 800,000 distinct CDR3 sequences, with 21% occurring only once. This sample was shared with a second study, whose subject was T cells expressing NK-cell markers.

The sequenced sample was PBMCs. These receptors were collected from a woman aged 18 to 35 in good health.

The chain joins TRBV6-2 or TRBV6-3 to TRBJ2-5; 10 bases are a match to TRBD2. Per germline, CDR1 MNHEY and CDR2 SVGEGT. This CDR3 is 15 amino acids long. With V trimmed by 4 bases and J by 5 bases, 7 bases remained unmatched. The CDR3 loop reads CASSSHLAGGETQYF. The DNA for the CDR3 is TGTGCCAGCAGTTCCCATTTAGCGGGAGGCGAGACCCAGTACTTC.

The chain has TRBV20-1 and TRBJ2-5; no clear D gene. CDR1 and CDR2 from the germline V gene are DFQATT and SNEGSKA (reference sequence). The V gene lost 5 bases and the J gene lost 7 bases, with 17 bases spanning the gap. CDR3 size: 13 residues. Here the CDR3 reads CSAPRRGLGTQYF. The CDR3 nucleotides read TGCAGTGCTCCAAGAAGAGGTCTAGGGACCCAGTACTTC.

This clonotype was recorded a few times. This chain uses TRBV20-1 with TRBJ2-1; 9 bases match TRBD2. Germline CDR1 is DFQATT and CDR2 is SNEGSKA (reference sequence). There are 14 residues in the CDR3. Losses at the gene ends were 4 bases for V and 3 bases for J; bases not matched to a gene: 4. The CDR3 region is CSANSGSIYNEQFF. The CDR3 nucleotides are TGCAGTGCTAATAGCGGGAGTATCTACAATGAGCAGTTCTTC.

This chain connects TRBV12-3 or TRBV12-4 to TRBJ2-7; D tentatively reads TRBD1 or TRBD2 (5 bases each). The CDR3 consists of 14 residues. V was pared by 10 bases and J by 2 bases, with 18 bases between. CDR3 sequence (DNA): TGTGCCACCAAAGAGGGGCTGGCAACCTACGAGCAGTACTTC. Amino acid sequence: CATKEGLATYEQYF.

In its sample, this clonotype was seen a few times. The chain recombines TRBV20-1 with TRBJ2-3; D is possibly TRBD1 or TRBD2 (6 bases each). CDR1 and CDR2 (germline): DFQATT, SNEGSKA (reference sequence). The V gene lost 3 bases and the J gene lost 6 bases, with 13 bases spanning the gap. This CDR3 region has 13 residues. CDR3 residues: CSASGGAPDTQYF. CDR3 bases: TGCAGTGCTAGCGGGGGCGCCCCGGATACGCAGTATTTT.